This TCR beta chain derives from a study of T-cell reconstitution after alpha-beta-depleted transplantation in children. The study, taken as a whole, reports: Newly produced T cells mostly provided counts and TCRbeta diversity after one year, as hyperexpanded clones declined. Reports say that about two months after transplant, the alpha-beta T cells came out of several hundred graft clones that had expanded. Surviving recipient T cells and thymic progenitors produced the high day-60 TCRbeta diversity seen in some patients.

Comments on this clonotype: The antigen remains undetermined.

The library targeted TCRbeta and was prepared with unique molecular identifiers. TCRdb ran MiXCR on the PCR reads and lists one entry per CDR3 protein. The table records 700,000 to 950,000 distinct CDR3 sequences, roughly 15% of them present only once. V shed 2 bases, J shed 8 bases, and the junction held 8 bases outside the gene matches. The CDR3 runs to 14 residues. J is TRBJ1-2 and V is TRBV12-3 or TRBV12-4; 7 bases map to TRBD1. The receptor's source is a male patient younger than 18 who had a stem cell transplant for acute lymphoblastic leukemia, so the T cells may come from the graft donor. The input for sequencing was PBMCs, mostly from graft donor cells, taken 360 days after TCRalphabeta/CD19-depleted stem cell transplant. DNA of the CDR3: TGTGCCAGCAGTTTAAAGGGGGCCCTCAAGGGCTACACCTTC. Amino acids: CASSLKGALKGYTF.